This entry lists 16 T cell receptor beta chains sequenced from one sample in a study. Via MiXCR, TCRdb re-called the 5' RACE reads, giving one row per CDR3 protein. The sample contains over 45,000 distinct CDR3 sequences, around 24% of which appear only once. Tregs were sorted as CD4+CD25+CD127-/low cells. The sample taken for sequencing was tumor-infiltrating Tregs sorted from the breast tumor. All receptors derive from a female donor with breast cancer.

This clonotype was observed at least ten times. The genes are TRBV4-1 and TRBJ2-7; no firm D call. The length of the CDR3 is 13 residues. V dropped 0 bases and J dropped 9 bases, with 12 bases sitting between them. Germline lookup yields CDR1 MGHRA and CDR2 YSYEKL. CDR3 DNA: TGCGCCAGCAGCCAAGACGGTCAGCTGGTGCAGTACTTC. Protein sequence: CASSQDGQLVQYF.

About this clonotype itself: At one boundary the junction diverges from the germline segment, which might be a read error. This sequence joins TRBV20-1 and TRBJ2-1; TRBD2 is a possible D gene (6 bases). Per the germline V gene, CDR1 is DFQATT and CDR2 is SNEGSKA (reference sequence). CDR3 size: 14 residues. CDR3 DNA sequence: TGCAGTGCTGCACCGGGACTGATACACAATAAGCAGTTCTTC. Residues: CSAAPGLIHNKQFF.

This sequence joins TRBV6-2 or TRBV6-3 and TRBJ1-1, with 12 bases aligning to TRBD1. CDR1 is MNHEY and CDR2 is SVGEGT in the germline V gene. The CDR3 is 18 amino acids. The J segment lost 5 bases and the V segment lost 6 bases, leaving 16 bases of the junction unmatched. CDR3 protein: CASSPERDRGQRGTEAFF. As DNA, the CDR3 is TGTGCCAGCAGCCCGGAGCGGGACAGGGGGCAAAGGGGAACTGAAGCTTTCTTT.

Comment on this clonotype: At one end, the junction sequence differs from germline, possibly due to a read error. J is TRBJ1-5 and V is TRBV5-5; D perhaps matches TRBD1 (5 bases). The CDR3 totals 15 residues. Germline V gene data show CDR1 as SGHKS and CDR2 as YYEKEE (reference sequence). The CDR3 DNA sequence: TGTGCCAGCAGCTTTACATCGGGGGACCATCAGCCCCGGCATTTT. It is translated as CASSFTSGDHQPRHF.

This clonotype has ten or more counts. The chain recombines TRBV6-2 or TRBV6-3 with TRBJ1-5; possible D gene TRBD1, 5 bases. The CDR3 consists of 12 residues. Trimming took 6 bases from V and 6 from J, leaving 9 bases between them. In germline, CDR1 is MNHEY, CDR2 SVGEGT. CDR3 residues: CASRSGSQPQHF. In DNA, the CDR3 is TGTGCCAGCAGGTCAGGGAGTCAGCCCCAGCATTTT.

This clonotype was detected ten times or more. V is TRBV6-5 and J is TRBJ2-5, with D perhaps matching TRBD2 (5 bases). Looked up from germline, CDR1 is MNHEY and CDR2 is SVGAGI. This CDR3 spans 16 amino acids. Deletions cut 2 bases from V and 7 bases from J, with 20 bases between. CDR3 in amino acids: CASSYAVQATGGTQYF. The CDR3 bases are TGTGCCAGCAGTTACGCCGTCCAAGCGACCGGAGGGACCCAGTACTTC.

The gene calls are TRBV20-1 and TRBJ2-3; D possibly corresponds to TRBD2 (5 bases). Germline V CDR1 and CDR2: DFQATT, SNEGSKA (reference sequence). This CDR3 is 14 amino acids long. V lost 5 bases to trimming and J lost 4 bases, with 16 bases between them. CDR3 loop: CSALLSWRADTQYF. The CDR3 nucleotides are TGCAGTGCTCTGCTTAGCTGGCGGGCAGATACGCAGTATTTT.

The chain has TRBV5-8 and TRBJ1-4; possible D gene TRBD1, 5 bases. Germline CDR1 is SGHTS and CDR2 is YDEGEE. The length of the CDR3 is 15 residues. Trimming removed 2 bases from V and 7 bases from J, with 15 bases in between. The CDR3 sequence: CASSFQVRGGEKLFF. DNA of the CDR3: TGTGCCAGCAGCTTCCAGGTGCGGGGCGGTGAAAAACTGTTTTTT.

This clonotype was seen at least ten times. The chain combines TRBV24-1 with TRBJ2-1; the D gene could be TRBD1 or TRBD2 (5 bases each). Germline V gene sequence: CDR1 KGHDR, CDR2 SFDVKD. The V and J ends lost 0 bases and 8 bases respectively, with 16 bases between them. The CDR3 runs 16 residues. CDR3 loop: CATSDLTTGRGDEQFF. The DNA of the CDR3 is TGTGCCACCAGTGATTTGACAACGGGCCGAGGGGATGAGCAGTTCTTC.

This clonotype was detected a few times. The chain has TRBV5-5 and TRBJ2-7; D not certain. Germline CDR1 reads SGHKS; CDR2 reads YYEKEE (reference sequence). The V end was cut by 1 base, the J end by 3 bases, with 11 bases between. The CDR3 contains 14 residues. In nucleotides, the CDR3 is TGTGCCAGCAGCTTGCGATTACCGGGCTACGAGCAGTACTTC. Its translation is CASSLRLPGYEQYF.

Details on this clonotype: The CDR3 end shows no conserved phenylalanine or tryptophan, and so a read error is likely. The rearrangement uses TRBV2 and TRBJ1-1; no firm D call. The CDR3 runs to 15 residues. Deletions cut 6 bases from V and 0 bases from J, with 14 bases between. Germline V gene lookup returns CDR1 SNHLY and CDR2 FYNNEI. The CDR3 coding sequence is TGTGCCAGCAGGCCCCCCCGCGGTATGAACACTGAAGCTTTCCTT. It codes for CASRPPRGMNTEAFL.

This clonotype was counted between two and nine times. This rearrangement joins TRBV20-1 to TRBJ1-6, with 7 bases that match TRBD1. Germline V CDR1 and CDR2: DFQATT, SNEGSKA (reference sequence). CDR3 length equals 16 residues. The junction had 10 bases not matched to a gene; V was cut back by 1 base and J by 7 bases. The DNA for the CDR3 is TGCAGTGCTAGAGCCGCAGACAGGGCCCAAAATTCACCCCTCCACTTT. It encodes CSARAADRAQNSPLHF.

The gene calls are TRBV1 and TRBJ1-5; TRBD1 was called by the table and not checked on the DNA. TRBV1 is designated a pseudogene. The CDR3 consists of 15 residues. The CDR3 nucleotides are TGCACCAGCAGCCCCTGGGGGGGTCCAAATCAGCCCCAGCATTTT. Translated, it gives CTSSPWGGPNQPQHF.

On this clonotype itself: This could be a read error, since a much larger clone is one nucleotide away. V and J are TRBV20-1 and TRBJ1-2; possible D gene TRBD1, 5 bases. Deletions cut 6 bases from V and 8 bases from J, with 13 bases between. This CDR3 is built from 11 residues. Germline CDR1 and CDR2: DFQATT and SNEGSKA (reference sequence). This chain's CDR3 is CSAEGQGGYTF. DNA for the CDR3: TGCAGTGCCGAGGGCCAGGGAGGCTACACCTTC.

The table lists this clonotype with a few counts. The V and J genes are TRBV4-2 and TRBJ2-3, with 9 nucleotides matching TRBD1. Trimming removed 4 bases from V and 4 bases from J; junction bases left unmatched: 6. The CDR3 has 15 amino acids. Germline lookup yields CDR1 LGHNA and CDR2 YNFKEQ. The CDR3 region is CASSRGQGSSDTQYF. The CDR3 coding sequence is TGTGCCAGCAGCCGCGGACAGGGGAGTTCAGATACGCAGTATTTT.

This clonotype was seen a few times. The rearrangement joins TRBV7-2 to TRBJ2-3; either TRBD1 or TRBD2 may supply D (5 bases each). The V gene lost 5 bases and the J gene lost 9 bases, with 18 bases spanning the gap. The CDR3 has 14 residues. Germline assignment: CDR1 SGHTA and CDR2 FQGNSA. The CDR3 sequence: CASSPGPSWGTQYF. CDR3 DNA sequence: TGTGCCAGCAGCCCGGGACCTTCGTGGGGGACGCAGTATTTT.